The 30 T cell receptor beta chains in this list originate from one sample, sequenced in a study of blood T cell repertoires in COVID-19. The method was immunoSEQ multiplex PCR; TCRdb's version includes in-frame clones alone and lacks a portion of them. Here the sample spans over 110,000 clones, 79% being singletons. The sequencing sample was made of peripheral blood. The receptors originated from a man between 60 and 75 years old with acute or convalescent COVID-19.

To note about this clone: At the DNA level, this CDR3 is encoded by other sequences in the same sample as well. This CDR3 is CASSSSADTQYF. In DNA, the CDR3 is TGTGCCAGCAGCTCGTCGGCAGATACGCAGTATTTT. The chain recombines TRBV7-2 with TRBJ2-3, with no clear D. The CDR3 runs 12 residues. V lost 4 bases to trimming and J lost 4 bases, with 6 bases between them. Germline CDR1 and CDR2: SGHTA and FQGNSA.

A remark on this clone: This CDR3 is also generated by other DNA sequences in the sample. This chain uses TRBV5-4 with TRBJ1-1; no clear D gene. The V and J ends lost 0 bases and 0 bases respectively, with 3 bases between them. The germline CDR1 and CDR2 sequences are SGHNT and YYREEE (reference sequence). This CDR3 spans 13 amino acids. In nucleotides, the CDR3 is TGTGCCAGCAGCTTGGATATGAACACTGAAGCTTTCTTT. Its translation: CASSLDMNTEAFF.

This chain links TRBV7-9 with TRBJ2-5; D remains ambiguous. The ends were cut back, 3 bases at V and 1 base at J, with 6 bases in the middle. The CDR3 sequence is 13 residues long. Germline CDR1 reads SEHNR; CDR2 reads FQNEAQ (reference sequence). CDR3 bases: TGTGCCAGCAGCTTTGGGCCCCAAGAGACCCAGTACTTC. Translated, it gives CASSFGPQETQYF.

The CDR3 DNA sequence: TGTGCCAGCAGTTTATCGAGAGAGACCCAGTACTTC. Its protein product is CASSLSRETQYF. The chain is built from TRBV12-3 or TRBV12-4 and TRBJ2-5; no firm D call. The CDR3 is 12 amino acids. V gave up 2 bases and J gave up 4 bases, with 5 bases separating them.

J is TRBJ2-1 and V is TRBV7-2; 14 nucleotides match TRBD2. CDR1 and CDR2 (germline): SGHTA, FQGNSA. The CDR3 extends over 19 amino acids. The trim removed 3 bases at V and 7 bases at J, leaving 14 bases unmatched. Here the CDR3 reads CASSFLLTRTSGRSNEQFF. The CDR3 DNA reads TGTGCCAGCAGCTTTCTTCTAACTAGGACTAGCGGGAGGTCAAATGAGCAGTTCTTC.

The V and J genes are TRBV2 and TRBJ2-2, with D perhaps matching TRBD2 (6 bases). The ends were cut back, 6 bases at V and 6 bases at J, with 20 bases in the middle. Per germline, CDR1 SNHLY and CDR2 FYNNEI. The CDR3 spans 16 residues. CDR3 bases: TGTGCCAGCAGCTTAATCTCTAGCGTCAGTGCCGGGGAGCTGTTTTTT. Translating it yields CASSLISSVSAGELFF.

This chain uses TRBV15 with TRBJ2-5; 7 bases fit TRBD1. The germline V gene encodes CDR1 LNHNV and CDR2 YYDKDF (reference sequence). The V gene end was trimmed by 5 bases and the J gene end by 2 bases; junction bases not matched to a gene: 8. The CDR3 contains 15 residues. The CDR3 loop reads CATSFGGQSQETQYF. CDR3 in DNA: TGTGCCACCAGCTTTGGGGGACAGTCACAAGAGACCCAGTACTTC.

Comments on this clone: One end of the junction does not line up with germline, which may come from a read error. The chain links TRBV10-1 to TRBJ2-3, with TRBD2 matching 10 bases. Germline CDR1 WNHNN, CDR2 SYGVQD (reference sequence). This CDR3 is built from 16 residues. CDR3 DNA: TGCGCCAGCACTGAGCCGGGACTAGCGTGCACAGATACGCAGTATTTT. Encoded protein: CASTEPGLACTDTQYF.

CDR3 amino acids: CASSLDWPSGSNTQYF. The CDR3 DNA sequence: TGTGCCAGCAGCTTGGATTGGCCTAGCGGCAGCAATACGCAGTATTTT. This chain uses TRBV5-5 with TRBJ2-3, with 7 bases fitting TRBD2. The CDR3 runs 16 residues. CDR1 and CDR2 from the germline V gene are SGHKS and YYEKEE (reference sequence). The J segment lost 7 bases and the V segment lost 0 bases, leaving 11 bases of the junction unmatched.

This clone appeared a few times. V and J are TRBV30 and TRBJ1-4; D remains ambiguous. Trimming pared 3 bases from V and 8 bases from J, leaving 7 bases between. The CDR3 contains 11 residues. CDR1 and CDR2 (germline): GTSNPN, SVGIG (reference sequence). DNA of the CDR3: TGTGCCTGGAGCTACGGGGAAAAACTGTTTTTT. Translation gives CAWSYGEKLFF.

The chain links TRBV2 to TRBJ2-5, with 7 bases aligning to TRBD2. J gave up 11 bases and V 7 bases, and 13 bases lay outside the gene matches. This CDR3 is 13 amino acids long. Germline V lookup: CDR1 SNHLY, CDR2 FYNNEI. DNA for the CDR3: TGTGCCAGCAACAGTGGGAGGGCCGATAAACAGTACTTC. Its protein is CASNSGRADKQYF. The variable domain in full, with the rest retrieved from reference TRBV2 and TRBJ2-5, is EPEVTQTPSHQVTQMGQEVILRCVPISNHLYFYWYRQILGQKVEFLVSFYNNEISEKSEIFDDQFSVERPDGSNFTLKIRSTKLEDSAMYFCASNSGRADKQYFGPGTRLLVL.

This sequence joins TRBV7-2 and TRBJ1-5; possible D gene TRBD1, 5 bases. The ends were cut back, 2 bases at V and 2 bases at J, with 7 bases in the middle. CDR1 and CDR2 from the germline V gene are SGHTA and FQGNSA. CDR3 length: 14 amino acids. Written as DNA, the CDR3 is TGTGCCAGCAGCTTACAGGGCGGCAATCAGCCCCAGCATTTT. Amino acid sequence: CASSLQGGNQPQHF.

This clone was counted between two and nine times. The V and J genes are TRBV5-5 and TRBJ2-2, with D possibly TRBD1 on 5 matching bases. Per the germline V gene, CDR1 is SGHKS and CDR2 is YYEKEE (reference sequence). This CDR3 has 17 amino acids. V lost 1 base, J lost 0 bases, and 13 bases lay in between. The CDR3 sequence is CASSLYQGDTNTGELFF. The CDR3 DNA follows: TGTGCCAGCAGCTTGTATCAAGGGGATACGAACACCGGGGAGCTGTTTTTT. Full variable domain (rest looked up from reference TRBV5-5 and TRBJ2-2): DAGVTQSPTHLIKTRGQQVTLRCSPISGHKSVSWYQQVLGQGPQFIFQYYEKEERGRGNFPDRFSARQFPNYSSELNVNALLLGDSALYLCASSLYQGDTNTGELFFGEGSRLTVL.

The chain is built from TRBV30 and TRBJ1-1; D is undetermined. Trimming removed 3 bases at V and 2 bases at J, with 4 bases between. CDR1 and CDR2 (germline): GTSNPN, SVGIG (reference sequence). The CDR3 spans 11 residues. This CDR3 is CAWRLNTEAFF. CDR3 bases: TGTGCCTGGAGACTAAACACTGAAGCTTTCTTT.

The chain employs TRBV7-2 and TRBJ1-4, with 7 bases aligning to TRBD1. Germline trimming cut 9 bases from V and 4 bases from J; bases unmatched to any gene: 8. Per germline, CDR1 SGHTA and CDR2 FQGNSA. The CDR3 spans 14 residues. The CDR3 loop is CASRQGWGNEKLFF. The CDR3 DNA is TGTGCCAGTCGACAGGGATGGGGTAATGAAAAACTGTTTTTT.

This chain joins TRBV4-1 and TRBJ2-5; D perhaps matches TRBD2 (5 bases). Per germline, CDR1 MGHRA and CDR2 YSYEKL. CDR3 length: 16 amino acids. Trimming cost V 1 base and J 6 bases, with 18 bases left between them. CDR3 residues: CASSQVEGVGRKTQYF. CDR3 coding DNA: TGCGCCAGCAGCCAAGTTGAGGGAGTAGGGAGAAAGACCCAGTACTTC.

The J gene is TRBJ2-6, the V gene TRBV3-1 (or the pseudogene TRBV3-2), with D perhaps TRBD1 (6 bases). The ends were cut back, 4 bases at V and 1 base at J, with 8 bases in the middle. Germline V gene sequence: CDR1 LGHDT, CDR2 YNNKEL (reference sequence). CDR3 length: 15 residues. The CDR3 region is CASSLQGSGANVLTF. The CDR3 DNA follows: TGTGCCAGCAGCCTCCAGGGGTCTGGGGCCAACGTCCTGACTTTC.

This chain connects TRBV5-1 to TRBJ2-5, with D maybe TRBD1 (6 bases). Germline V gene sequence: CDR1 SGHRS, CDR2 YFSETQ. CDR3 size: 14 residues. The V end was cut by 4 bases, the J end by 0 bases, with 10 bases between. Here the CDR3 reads CASSLRGYQETQYF. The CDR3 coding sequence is TGCGCCAGCAGCCTAAGGGGGTACCAAGAGACCCAGTACTTC.

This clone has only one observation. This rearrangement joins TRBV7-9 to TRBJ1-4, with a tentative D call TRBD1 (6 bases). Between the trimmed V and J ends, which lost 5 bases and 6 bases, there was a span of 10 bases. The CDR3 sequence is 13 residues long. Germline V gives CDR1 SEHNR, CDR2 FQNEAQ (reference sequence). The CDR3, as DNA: TGTGCCAGCAGCGGGGGACATTATGAAAAACTGTTTTTT. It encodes CASSGGHYEKLFF.

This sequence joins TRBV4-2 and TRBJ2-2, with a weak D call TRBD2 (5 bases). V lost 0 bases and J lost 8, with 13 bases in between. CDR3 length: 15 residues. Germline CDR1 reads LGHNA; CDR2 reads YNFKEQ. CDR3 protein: CASSQERAGRGELFF. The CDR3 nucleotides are TGTGCCAGCAGCCAAGAGCGCGCGGGCAGGGGGGAGCTGTTTTTT.

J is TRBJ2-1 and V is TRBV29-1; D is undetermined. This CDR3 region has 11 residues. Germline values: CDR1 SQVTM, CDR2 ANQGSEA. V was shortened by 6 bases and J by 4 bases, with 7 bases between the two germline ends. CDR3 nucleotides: TGCAGCGTGGAGACTTACAATGAGCAGTTCTTC. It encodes CSVETYNEQFF.

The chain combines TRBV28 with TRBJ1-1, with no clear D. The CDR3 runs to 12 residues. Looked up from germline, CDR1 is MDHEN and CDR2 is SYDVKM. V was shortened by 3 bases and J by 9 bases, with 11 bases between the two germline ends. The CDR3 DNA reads TGTGCCAGCAGTTTTAGTCTCAGGCAAGCTTTCTTT. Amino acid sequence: CASSFSLRQAFF. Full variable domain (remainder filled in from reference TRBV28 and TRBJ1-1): DVKVTQSSRYLVKRTGEKVFLECVQDMDHENMFWYRQDPGLGLRLIYFSYDVKMKEKGDIPEGYSVSREKKERFSLILESASTNQTSMYLCASSFSLRQAFFGQGTRLTVV.

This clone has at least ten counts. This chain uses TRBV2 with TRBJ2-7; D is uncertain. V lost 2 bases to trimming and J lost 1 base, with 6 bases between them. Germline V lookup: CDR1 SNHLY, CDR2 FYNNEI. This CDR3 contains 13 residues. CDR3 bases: TGTGCCAGCAGTGAATCTCCTTCCTACGAGCAGTACTTC. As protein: CASSESPSYEQYF.

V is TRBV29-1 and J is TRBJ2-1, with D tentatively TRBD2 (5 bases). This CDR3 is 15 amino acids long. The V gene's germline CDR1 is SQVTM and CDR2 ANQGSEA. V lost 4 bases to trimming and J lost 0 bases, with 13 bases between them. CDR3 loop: CSVVGLGSSYNEQFF. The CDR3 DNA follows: TGCAGCGTTGTTGGGCTAGGGAGCTCCTACAATGAGCAGTTCTTC.

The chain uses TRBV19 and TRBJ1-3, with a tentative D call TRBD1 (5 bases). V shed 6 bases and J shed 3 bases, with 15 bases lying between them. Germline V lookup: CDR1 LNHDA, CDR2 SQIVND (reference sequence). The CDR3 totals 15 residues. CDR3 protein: CASSPNGGVGNTIYF. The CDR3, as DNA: TGTGCCAGTAGCCCCAACGGGGGAGTTGGAAACACCATATATTTT.

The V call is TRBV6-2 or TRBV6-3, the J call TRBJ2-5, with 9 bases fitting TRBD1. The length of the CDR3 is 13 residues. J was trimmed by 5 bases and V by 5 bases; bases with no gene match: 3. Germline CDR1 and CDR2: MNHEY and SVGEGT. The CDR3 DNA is TGTGCCAGCAGTCGGGACAGGGCGGAGACCCAGTACTTC. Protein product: CASSRDRAETQYF.

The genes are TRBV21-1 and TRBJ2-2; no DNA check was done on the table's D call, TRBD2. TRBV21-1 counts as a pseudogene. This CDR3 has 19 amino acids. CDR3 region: CASSTRLEETSGDTGELFF. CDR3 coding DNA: TGTGCCAGCAGCACAAGGTTAGAAGAGACTAGCGGAGACACCGGGGAGCTGTTTTTT.

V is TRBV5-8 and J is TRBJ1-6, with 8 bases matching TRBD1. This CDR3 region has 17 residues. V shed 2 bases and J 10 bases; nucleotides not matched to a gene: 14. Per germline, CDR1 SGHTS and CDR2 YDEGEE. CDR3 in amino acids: CASSFGTGQGVASPLHF. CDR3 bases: TGTGCCAGCAGCTTTGGGACCGGACAGGGCGTTGCGTCACCCCTCCACTTT.

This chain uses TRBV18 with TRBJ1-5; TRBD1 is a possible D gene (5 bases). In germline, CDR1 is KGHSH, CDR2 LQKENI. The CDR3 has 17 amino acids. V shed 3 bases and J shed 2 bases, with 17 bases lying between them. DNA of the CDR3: TGTGCCAGCTCACCTCAACGAACGGGGGAGGGCAATCAGCCCCAGCATTTT. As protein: CASSPQRTGEGNQPQHF.

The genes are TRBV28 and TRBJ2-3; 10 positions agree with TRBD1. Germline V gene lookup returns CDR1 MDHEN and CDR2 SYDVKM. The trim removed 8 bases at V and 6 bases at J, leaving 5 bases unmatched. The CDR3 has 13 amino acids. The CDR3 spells CASGDRGSDTQYF. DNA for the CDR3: TGTGCCAGCGGGGACAGGGGTTCCGATACGCAGTATTTT.